What follows describes a single TCR beta chain. Participant-given clinical history determined each cohort assignment. Original data processing: The assay estimated nucleated cells by amplifying reference gene primers. Sequencing used immunoSEQ multiplex PCR; TCRdb keeps in-frame clones, though not all of them. Clonal size and the V and J genes are those of that table, whereas D and trimming came from the DNA. The profile covers some 150,000 clones, with 78% appearing a single time and over 5% taken by the ten largest. This record comes from a study of blood T cell repertoires in COVID-19. Overall study: Italy, Spain and the United States were the sources of the convalescent and acute COVID-19 samples.

The CDR3 runs 15 residues. Germline CDR1 SGHTA, CDR2 FQGNSA. With V trimmed by 6 bases and J by 4 bases, 11 bases remained unmatched. This receptor was obtained from a woman between 50 and 59 years old who had recovered from COVID-19. This sequence joins TRBV7-2 and TRBJ1-2, with 7 nucleotides matching TRBD1. Sample: PBMCs or T cells enriched from blood (not recorded which). The CDR3 DNA follows: TGTGCCAGCAGTCTTTCCTCCCGGGACAGCTATGGCTACACCTTC. Protein product: CASSLSSRDSYGYTF.